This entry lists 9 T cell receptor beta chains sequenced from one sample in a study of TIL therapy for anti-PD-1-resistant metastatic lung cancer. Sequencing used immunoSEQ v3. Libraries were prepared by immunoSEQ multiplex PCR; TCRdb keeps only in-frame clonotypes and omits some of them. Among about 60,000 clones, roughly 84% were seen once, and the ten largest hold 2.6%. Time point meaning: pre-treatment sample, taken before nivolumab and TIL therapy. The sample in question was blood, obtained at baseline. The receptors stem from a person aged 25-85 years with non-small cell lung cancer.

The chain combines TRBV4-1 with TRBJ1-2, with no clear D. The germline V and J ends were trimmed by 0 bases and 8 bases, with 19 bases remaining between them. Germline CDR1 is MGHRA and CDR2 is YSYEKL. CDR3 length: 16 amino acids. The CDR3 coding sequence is TGCGCCAGCAGCCAAGATAACAGACCCACCGCCGGCGGCTACACCTTC. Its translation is CASSQDNRPTAGGYTF.

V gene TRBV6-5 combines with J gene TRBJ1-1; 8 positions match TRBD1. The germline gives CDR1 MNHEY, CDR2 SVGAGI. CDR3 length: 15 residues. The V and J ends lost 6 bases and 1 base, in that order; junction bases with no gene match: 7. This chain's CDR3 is CASRRGQGGNTEAFF. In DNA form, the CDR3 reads TGTGCCAGCAGGAGAGGACAGGGAGGGAACACTGAAGCTTTCTTT.

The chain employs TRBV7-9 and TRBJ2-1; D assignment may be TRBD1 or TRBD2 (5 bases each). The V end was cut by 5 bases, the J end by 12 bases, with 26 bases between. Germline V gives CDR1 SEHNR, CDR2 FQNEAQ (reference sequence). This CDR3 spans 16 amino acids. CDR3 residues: CASSHNHVGGLRGQFF. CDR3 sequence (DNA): TGTGCCAGCAGCCATAACCATGTTGGAGGTTTGAGGGGGCAGTTCTTC. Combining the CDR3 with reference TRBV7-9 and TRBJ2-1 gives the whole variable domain DTGVSQNPRHKITKRGQNVTFRCDPISEHNRLYWYRQTLGQGPEFLTYFQNEAQLEKSRLLSDRFSAERPKGSFSTLEIQRTEQGDSAMYLCASSHNHVGGLRGQFFGPGTRLTVL.

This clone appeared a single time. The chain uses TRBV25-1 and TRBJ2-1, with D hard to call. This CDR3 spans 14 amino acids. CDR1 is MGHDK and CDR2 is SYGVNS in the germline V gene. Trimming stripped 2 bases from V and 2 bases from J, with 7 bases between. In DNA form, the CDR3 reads TGTGCCAGCAGTGAAGGCCCCGCCTACAATGAGCAGTTCTTC. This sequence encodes CASSEGPAYNEQFF.

CDR3 region: CASSALGQKTYNEQFF. CDR3 DNA: TGTGCCAGCAGCGCCCTGGGACAGAAAACTTACAATGAGCAGTTCTTC. The chain carries TRBV9 and TRBJ2-1; 7 bases map to TRBD1. The CDR3 contains 16 residues. After removal of 3 bases from V and 4 bases from J, the junction contained 10 bases not matched to a gene. From germline, CDR1 is SGDLS and CDR2 YYNGEE.

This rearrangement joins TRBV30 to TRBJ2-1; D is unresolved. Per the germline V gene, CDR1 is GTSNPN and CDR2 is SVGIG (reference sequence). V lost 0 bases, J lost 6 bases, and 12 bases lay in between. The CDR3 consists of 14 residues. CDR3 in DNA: TGTGCCTGGAGTGTATCTGCTGTGCCCAATGAGCAGTTCTTC. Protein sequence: CAWSVSAVPNEQFF.

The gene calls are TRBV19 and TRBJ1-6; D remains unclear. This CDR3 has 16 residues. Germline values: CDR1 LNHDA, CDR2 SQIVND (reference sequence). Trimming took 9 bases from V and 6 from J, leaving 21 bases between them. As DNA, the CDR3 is TGTGCCAGCGGGAATGAGGCCGTAGTGGGTAATTCACCCCTCCACTTT. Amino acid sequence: CASGNEAVVGNSPLHF.

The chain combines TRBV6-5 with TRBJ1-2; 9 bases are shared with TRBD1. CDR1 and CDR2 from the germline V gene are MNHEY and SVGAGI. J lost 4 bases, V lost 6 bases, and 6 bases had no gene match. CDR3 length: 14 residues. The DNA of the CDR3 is TGTGCCAGCAGCCGGACAGGGGAGGCCTATGGCTACACCTTC. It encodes CASSRTGEAYGYTF.

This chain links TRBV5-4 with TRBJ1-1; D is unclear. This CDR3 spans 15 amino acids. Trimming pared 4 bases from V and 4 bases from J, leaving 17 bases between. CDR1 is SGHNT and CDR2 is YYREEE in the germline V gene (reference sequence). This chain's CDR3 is CASSDSEGAPTEAFF. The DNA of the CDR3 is TGTGCCAGCAGCGACTCCGAGGGTGCTCCCACTGAAGCTTTCTTT.